This is a list of T cell receptor beta chains from one sample in a study of breast tumors, draining lymph nodes, adjacent tissues. One entry per CDR3 protein, called by TCRdb with MiXCR from the multiplex PCR reads. The sample gives about 35,000 distinct CDR3 sequences, around 35% of which show up once; roughly 10% is in the top ten. Sequenced material: breast tumor tissue. The receptors stem from a female donor with breast cancer. Some clones in this sample may be carry-over from other donors' samples. The CDR3 runs from the conserved cysteine through the conserved F or W. A D gene is named only where the DNA matches it firmly. Rows may omit the clone size; those that give it use once, few, many or a size class.

V	J	D	size	DNA	CDR3
TRBV29-1	TRBJ2-1	NA	many	TGCAGCGTTGGGGTAAGGGTTGGGCGTTACAATGAGCAGTTCTTC	CSVGVRVGRYNEQFF
TRBV24-1	TRBJ2-5	TRBD1	few	TGTGCCACCAGTGATGTCGGACAGGTCGCCCAGTACTTC	CATSDVGQVAQYF
TRBV12-3/TRBV12-4	TRBJ1-3	NA	many	TGTGCCAGCAGTTTACGGGGCCTCTCTGGAAACACCATATATTTT	CASSLRGLSGNTIYF
TRBV18	TRBJ2-5	NA	few	TGTGCCAGCTCACCACGAAAAGGGGCGGGAGAGACCCAGTACTTC	CASSPRKGAGETQYF
TRBV5-4	TRBJ1-6	TRBD1	once	TGTGCCAGCAGCCCGCGACAGGGTGGTAATTCACCCCTCCACTTT	CASSPRQGGNSPLHF
TRBV5-1	TRBJ2-6	NA	many	TGCGCCAGCAGCCAAGGAGAGTCTGGGGCCAACGTCCTGACTTTC	CASSQGESGANVLTF
TRBV7-2	TRBJ2-5	NA	NA	TGTGCCAGCAGCATGACTAGGCGAGTCGGAGAGACCCAGTACTTC	CASSMTRRVGETQYF
TRBV20-1	TRBJ2-1	NA	many	TGCAGTGCTAGAGAGGGTTTATCGGCAGCGGCGCAGTTCTTC	CSAREGLSAAAQFF
TRBV5-1	TRBJ2-7	TRBD1	many	TGCGCCAGCAGCGCCGGGACAGGGCACGAGCAGTACTTC	CASSAGTGHEQYF
TRBV3-1	TRBJ2-7	TRBD1	many	TGTGCCAGCAGCCAGAGGGACAGACCCTACGAGCAGTACTTC	CASSQRDRPYEQYF
TRBV6-5	TRBJ2-7	TRBD1	NA	TGTACCAGCAGTTACGCCGCCGGGACAGCCGCCTACGAGCAGTACTTC	CTSSYAAGTAAYEQYF
TRBV5-1	TRBJ1-6	NA	NA	TGCGCCAGCAGTTTGACAGAACAACCTTCACCCCTCCACTTT	CASSLTEQPSPLHF
TRBV13	TRBJ1-2	NA	many	TGTGCCAGCAGCCCAGGGGAGTACTATGGCTACACCTTC	CASSPGEYYGYTF
TRBV7-6	TRBJ2-2	NA	many	TGTGCCAGCAGCCATTTAGGACGAGGCCAAACCGGGGAGCTGTTTTTT	CASSHLGRGQTGELFF
TRBV28	TRBJ1-3	NA	few	TGTGCCAGCGGACGGCCCTCTGGAAACACCATATATTTT	CASGRPSGNTIYF
TRBV7-2	TRBJ2-5	NA	many	TGTGCCAGCAGGACGACTAGGACCCAAGAGACCCAGTACTTC	CASRTTRTQETQYF
TRBV2	TRBJ1-5	TRBD1	NA	TGTGCCAGCAGTGGGGGACAGGGGGCGATTCAGCCCCAGCATTTT	CASSGGQGAIQPQHF
TRBV7-8	TRBJ2-7	TRBD2	many	TGTGCCAGCAGCCTCAACCCCTCCGGGACTAGCGGCGAGCAGTACTTC	CASSLNPSGTSGEQYF
TRBV30	TRBJ2-7	TRBD2	many	TGTGCCCGCCAGGGGACTAGCGGGAACGAGCAGTACTTC	CARQGTSGNEQYF
TRBV10-2	TRBJ1-6	NA	many	TGCGCCAGCAGGGCGGGCCAGGAGAGTTCACCCCTCCACTTT	CASRAGQESSPLHF
TRBV2	TRBJ1-3	TRBD1	medium-sized	TGTGCCAGCAGTGAACAGGGGACAGGGGGCCTTATCTCTGGAAACACCATATATTTT	CASSEQGTGGLISGNTIYF
TRBV6-6	TRBJ2-3	TRBD2	many	TGTGCCAGCAAGATGGGCGGGAGGGCGGAAGATACGCAGTATTTT	CASKMGGRAEDTQYF
TRBV9	TRBJ2-7	NA	once	TGTGCCAGCAGCGAGACAGCGTCTTTTTCCTACGAGCAGTACTTC	CASSETASFSYEQYF
TRBV10-1	TRBJ2-7	TRBD2	NA	TGCGCCAGCAGTGAGTCGGTACTAGCGGGAGGTGAGCAGTACTTC	CASSESVLAGGEQYF
TRBV19	TRBJ2-7	TRBD1	NA	TGTGCCAGTAGTATCGCACAGGGGGCGGAGGAGCAGTACTTC	CASSIAQGAEEQYF
TRBV2	TRBJ2-3	NA	many	TGTGCCAGCAGTGAGCGGGCCAACCTTATGAATACGCAGTATTTT	CASSERANLMNTQYF
TRBV5-1	TRBJ2-1	NA	many	TGCGCCAGCAGCTTGGGAGCCCAAAATGAGCAGTTCTTC	CASSLGAQNEQFF
TRBV11-3	TRBJ2-5	NA	many	TGTGCCAGCAGCGATAGTTGGGAGACCCAGTACTTC	CASSDSWETQYF
TRBV9	TRBJ2-1	TRBD1	once	TGTGCCAGCAGCTTAGGACAGGGGTGGAATGAGCAGTTCTTC	CASSLGQGWNEQFF
TRBV7-2	TRBJ2-7	NA	NA	TGTGCCAGCAGCTTAGCGGGGAATCTAGCTTACGAGCAGTACTTC	CASSLAGNLAYEQYF
TRBV19	TRBJ2-2	TRBD1	few	TGTGCCAGTAGTATAGATCGGGGGACAGGATCCGGGGAGCTGTTTTTT	CASSIDRGTGSGELFF
TRBV11-3	TRBJ2-7	TRBD2	NA	TGTGCCAGCAGTCCGGGACTAGCGGGTGCCTACGAGCAGTACTTC	CASSPGLAGAYEQYF
TRBV20-1	TRBJ2-2	NA	many	TGCAGTGCTAGAGAGGGATCGGGGGAGCTGTTTTTT	CSAREGSGELFF
TRBV11-2	TRBJ1-6	NA	NA	TGTGCCAGCAGCTCCGGGGTGGCCCTCCACTTT	CASSSGVALHF
TRBV29-1	TRBJ1-2	NA	few	TGCAGCGCCTCAGGGGAGCGCTATGGCTACACCTTC	CSASGERYGYTF
TRBV6-6	TRBJ1-6	NA	many	TGTGCCAGCACCTCCATCGGGGCGGATTCACCCCTCCACTTT	CASTSIGADSPLHF
TRBV19	TRBJ2-5	TRBD2	many	TGTGCCAGTAGTATCAGGGAGGGAGAGACCCAGTACTTC	CASSIREGETQYF
TRBV10-3	TRBJ2-5	NA	NA	TGTGCCATCAGTGAGGCGGAGACCCAGTACTTC	CAISEAETQYF
TRBV11-2	TRBJ2-3	NA	NA	TGTGCCAGCAGTTCGATTCGGACAGATACGCAGTATTTT	CASSSIRTDTQYF
TRBV20-1	TRBJ2-1	NA	many	TGCAGTGCAAAGTCCCAGGGGTTAGAGCAGTTCTTC	CSAKSQGLEQFF
TRBV5-1	TRBJ1-4	TRBD1	NA	TGCGCCAGCAGCTTAATCGGGACAGTGGATGAAAAACTGTTTTTT	CASSLIGTVDEKLFF
TRBV28	TRBJ2-5	TRBD1	NA	TGTGCCAGCAGTTATGGGACAGGCATCCAAGAGACCCAGTACTTC	CASSYGTGIQETQYF
TRBV20-1	TRBJ1-4	TRBD1	many	TGCAGTGCTTCCGGACAGGGGGGCTACGAAAAACTGTTTTTT	CSASGQGGYEKLFF
TRBV5-6	TRBJ2-1	NA	NA	TGTGCCAGCAGCTTGGGGGGGGGGCGTTTTATGGACAATGAGCAGTTCTTC	CASSLGGGRFMDNEQFF
TRBV6-1	TRBJ2-2	NA	NA	TGTGCCAGCAGTCCAAAGACGAACCCCGGGACACCGAACACCGGGGAGCTGTTTTTT	CASSPKTNPGTPNTGELFF
TRBV28	TRBJ2-7	NA	NA	TGTGCCAGCTCGGATAGGACCCCTTACGAGCAGTACTTC	CASSDRTPYEQYF
TRBV7-9	TRBJ2-3	TRBD2	many	TGTGCCAGCAGCCCGACTAGCGGGAGGCATCGAGATACGCAGTATTTT	CASSPTSGRHRDTQYF
TRBV2	TRBJ2-5	NA	many	TGTGCCAGCAGTGATTGGGGGTCCCAAGAGACCCAGTACTTC	CASSDWGSQETQYF
TRBV19	TRBJ2-5	NA	many	TGTGCCAGTAGTAGGGACGGAAAAGAGACCCAGTACTTC	CASSRDGKETQYF
TRBV6-1	TRBJ1-4	TRBD1	many	TGTGCCAGCAGTGAAGGACAGGGGGCTGAAAAACTGTTTTTT	CASSEGQGAEKLFF
TRBV20-1	TRBJ2-3	NA	many	TGCAGTGCTAGAGATTTCAAACGGGGGGATACGCAGTATTTT	CSARDFKRGDTQYF
TRBV28	TRBJ1-2	TRBD1	few	TGTGCCAGCAGACGACACAGGGGGCACTATGGCTACACCTTC	CASRRHRGHYGYTF
TRBV6-1	TRBJ2-1	TRBD2	NA	TGTGCCAGCAGTGAAGGGGGTAGCGGGAAATCCTACAATAAGCAGTTCTTC	CASSEGGSGKSYNKQFF
TRBV15	TRBJ2-1	TRBD2	many	TGTGCCACCAGCAGAGATCCTCCTACTAGCGGGAAGGGTGAGCAGTTCTTC	CATSRDPPTSGKGEQFF